These 12 T cell receptor beta chains originate from one sample sequenced in a study of blood T cells in healthy people across ages. Combining a sample-barcoded 5' primer with a J-beta primer mix, a second PCR ran for about 6 to 11 cycles. MiXCR, applied by TCRdb to the 5' RACE reads, yields one record per CDR3 protein. Here the sample spans about 1.4 million distinct CDR3 sequences, around 59% being singletons. The sequenced sample was blood. Receptor source: a young man in good health.

The chain is built from TRBV2 and TRBJ2-6, with D perhaps TRBD1 (5 bases). V lost 4 bases and J lost 0, with 13 bases in between. The CDR3 runs to 17 residues. Germline-derived CDR1 and CDR2 are SNHLY and FYNNEI. In DNA form, the CDR3 reads TGTGCCAGCAGTGCCTACGGACACACCTCTGGGGCCAACGTCCTGACTTTC. Its translation: CASSAYGHTSGANVLTF.

This clonotype came up a few times. The J gene is TRBJ2-2, the V gene TRBV4-2, with 10 bases that match TRBD2. J was trimmed by 6 bases and V by 0 bases; bases with no gene match: 4. The germline V gene has CDR1 LGHNA and CDR2 YNFKEQ. This CDR3 comprises 16 residues. CDR3 coding DNA: TGTGCCAGCAGCCAAGATGGAGCGGGAGGGGCCGGGGAGCTGTTTTTT. Its translation: CASSQDGAGGAGELFF.

V usage is TRBV6-1 and J usage is TRBJ1-6; no reliable D call. V gave up 6 bases and J gave up 8 bases, with 17 bases separating them. This CDR3 contains 15 residues. CDR1 and CDR2 (germline): MNHNS, SASEGT. In DNA, the CDR3 is TGTGCCAGCAGGCCAACATTCTTACTTGATTCACCCCTCCACTTT. This codes for CASRPTFLLDSPLHF.

In this sample, this clonotype turned up a few times. The chain uses TRBV12-3 or TRBV12-4 and TRBJ2-2; the D gene is possibly TRBD2 (5 bases). The CDR3 runs to 15 residues. The ends were cut back, 4 bases at V and 4 bases at J, with 13 bases in the middle. The CDR3 here is CASSSGELGTGELFF. Written as DNA, the CDR3 is TGTGCCAGCAGTTCCGGGGAGCTTGGCACCGGGGAGCTGTTTTTT.

The CDR3 coding sequence is TGTGCCAGCAGTGACTATGGGAGCACAGATACGCAGTATTTT. It codes for CASSDYGSTDTQYF. The V and J genes are TRBV12-3 or TRBV12-4 and TRBJ2-3; D is perhaps TRBD2 (5 bases). Trimming took 5 bases from V and 0 from J, leaving 9 bases between them. The CDR3 consists of 14 residues.

This chain connects TRBV6-1 to TRBJ2-7; TRBD2 might be the D (5 bases). The CDR3 spans 16 residues. V gave up 2 bases and J gave up 9 bases, with 23 bases separating them. Looked up from germline, CDR1 is MNHNS and CDR2 is SASEGT. The CDR3 protein is CASSEPTGRGSLGQYF. Written as DNA, the CDR3 is TGTGCCAGCAGTGAACCAACGGGCCGGGGATCCCTTGGGCAGTACTTC.

J is TRBJ2-7 and V is TRBV20-1, with D maybe TRBD1 (5 bases). V was cut by 2 bases and J by 3 bases, with 14 bases left in between. Germline lookup yields CDR1 DFQATT and CDR2 SNEGSKA (reference sequence). The CDR3 loop spans 14 amino acids. In DNA, the CDR3 is TGCAGTGCTAGACACCCGGACAATTACTACGAGCAGTACTTC. It translates to CSARHPDNYYEQYF.

This chain connects TRBV4-2 to TRBJ2-4, with 8 positions matching TRBD1. TRBJ2-5 explains the end of the DNA better; the J call may be wrong. Germline CDR1 and CDR2: LGHNA and YNFKEQ. This CDR3 spans 14 amino acids. CDR3 in DNA: TGTGCCAGCAGCCAAGAGGGACAGGAAGAGACCCAGTACTTC. Translation: CASSQEGQEETQYF.

The chain couples TRBV4-3 to TRBJ2-7; 10 bases map to TRBD2. CDR1 is LGHNA, CDR2 YSLEER, per germline. V lost 0 bases, J lost 1 base, and 21 bases stayed unmatched. This CDR3 is 22 amino acids long. In nucleotides, the CDR3 is TGCGCCAGCAGCCAAGATCTAGGAGTAGCGGGGGGCCACCAACGACCTTCCTACGAGCAGTACGTC. It yields the protein CASSQDLGVAGGHQRPSYEQYV.

This clonotype was detected many times. V gene TRBV12-3 or TRBV12-4 combines with J gene TRBJ2-5; D gene ambiguous. Trimming cost V 3 bases and J 1 base, with 6 bases left between them. The length of the CDR3 is 13 residues. DNA of the CDR3: TGTGCCAGCAGTTTGCCAGGCCAAGAGACCCAGTACTTC. It specifies CASSLPGQETQYF.

This clonotype showed up just a few times. The CDR3 nucleotides read TGTGCCAGCAGCGGACGGATCCAGGGGACCCAGTACTTC. The encoded protein is CASSGRIQGTQYF. The chain uses TRBV5-6 and TRBJ2-5; D possibly corresponds to TRBD1 (5 bases). Germline loops: CDR1 SGHDT, CDR2 YYEEEE. The CDR3 consists of 13 residues. Between the trimmed V and J ends, which lost 4 bases and 7 bases, there was a span of 14 bases.

The chain couples TRBV5-1 to TRBJ2-7; TRBD1 is a possible D gene (5 bases). The CDR3 is made up of 15 amino acids. V was cut by 2 bases and J by 3 bases, with 15 bases left in between. Per the germline V gene, CDR1 is SGHRS and CDR2 is YFSETQ. The CDR3 region has the DNA TGCGCCAGCAGCTTATCTACAGGACACCTCTACGAGCAGTACTTC. Its protein product is CASSLSTGHLYEQYF.